This T cell receptor beta chain was captured in a study of blood T cells in healthy people across ages. The table lists this clonotype with a few counts. J lost 4 bases, V lost 7 bases, and 15 bases had no gene match. The CDR3 loop spans 16 amino acids. Researchers isolated at least 7 million PBMCs per sample. Primed by a sample-barcoded 5' primer and a J-beta primer mix, a second PCR proceeded for 7 to 11 cycles. TCRdb used MiXCR to reprocess the 5' RACE reads, holding one entry per CDR3 protein. The data hold almost 1 million distinct CDR3 sequences, with 45% to 60% observed a single time. The chain combines TRBV12-3 or TRBV12-4 with TRBJ2-5, with 7 bases identical to TRBD2. Sequenced material: blood. This clonotype was obtained from a woman aged 55-75 years in good health. The CDR3 DNA follows: TGTGCCAGCACACCCAGTTCCGGACTAGGTGGAGAGACCCAGTACTTC. Amino acids: CASTPSSGLGGETQYF.